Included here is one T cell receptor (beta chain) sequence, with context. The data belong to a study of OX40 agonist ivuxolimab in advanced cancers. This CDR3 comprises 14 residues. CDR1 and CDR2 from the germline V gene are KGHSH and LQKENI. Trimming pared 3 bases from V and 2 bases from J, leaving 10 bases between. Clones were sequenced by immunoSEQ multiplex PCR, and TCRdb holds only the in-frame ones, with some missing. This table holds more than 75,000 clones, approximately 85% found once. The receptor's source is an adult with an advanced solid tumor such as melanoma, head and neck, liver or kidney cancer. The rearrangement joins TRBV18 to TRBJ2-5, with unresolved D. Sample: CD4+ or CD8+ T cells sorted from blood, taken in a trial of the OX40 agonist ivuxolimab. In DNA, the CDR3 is TGTGCCAGCTCACCTCTTTCTGGTCAAGAGACCCAGTACTTC. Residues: CASSPLSGQETQYF.